Listed below are T cell receptor beta chains from one sample, sequenced in a study of regulatory T cells in long-lasting Graves disease. TCRdb ran MiXCR on the multiplex PCR reads and lists one entry per CDR3 protein. Of roughly 420,000 distinct CDR3 sequences listed, about 17% were seen once; the top ten hold around 10%. The data also belong to a second study, concerning T cells in Graves' hyperthyroidism and ophthalmopathy.

The sequenced sample was peripheral blood mononuclear cells (PBMCs), obtained at new diagnosis, from a patient treated with antithyroid drugs. All receptors derive from a woman aged 25 to 39 with Graves disease. The CDR3 runs from the conserved cysteine through the conserved F or W. The D gene is left open where the match is weak. A clone size is listed for some rows: how often the clone was seen (once, few, many), or a class if it is expanded.

clone_size	v_call	d_call	j_call	cdr3_nt	cdr3_aa
many	TRBV18	TRBD1	TRBJ1-5	TGTGCCAGCTCGGGGACAGATAATCAGCCCCAGCATTTT	CASSGTDNQPQHF
NA	TRBV6-2/TRBV6-3	NA	TRBJ1-5	TGTGCCAGCAGTTACTTCAAGGATCAGCCCCAGCATTTT	CASSYFKDQPQHF
few	TRBV24-1	TRBD2	TRBJ2-5	TGTGCCACCAGTGGCGGGAGTGTAGAGACCCAGTACTTC	CATSGGSVETQYF
many	TRBV7-8	NA	TRBJ2-1	TGTGCCAGCAGCCCTCCCCCGGGCAGGGTGAATGAGCAGTTCTTC	CASSPPPGRVNEQFF
many	TRBV30	NA	TRBJ1-2	TGTGCCTGGAGTGTCGGAGCCATTAACTATGGCTACACCTTC	CAWSVGAINYGYTF
many	TRBV7-7	NA	TRBJ2-2	TGTGCTAGCAGCTTCGGCGCGGGCGCGAACACCGGGGAGCTGTTTTTT	CASSFGAGANTGELFF
many	TRBV5-1	NA	TRBJ1-1	TGCGCCAGCAGCTCGCGTGTTGGGGGCACCCTGGGCACTGAAGCTTTCTTT	CASSSRVGGTLGTEAFF
few	TRBV29-1	NA	TRBJ1-2	TGCAGCGTTGAAGTTGAGACGCGTTATGGCTACACCTTC	CSVEVETRYGYTF
NA	TRBV29-1	NA	TRBJ2-1	TGCAGTGGGACTGCCGGGGACTACAATGAGCAGTTCTTC	CSGTAGDYNEQFF
many	TRBV29-1	NA	TRBJ1-2	TGCAGCGTTGAGATTCTCTTTCGACAGGACTTGCATAACTATGGCTACACCTTC	CSVEILFRQDLHNYGYTF
many	TRBV6-1	TRBD2	TRBJ2-1	TGTGCCAGCAGGCCGACTAGCGGGTTTAATGAGCAGTTCTTC	CASRPTSGFNEQFF
many	TRBV28	NA	TRBJ1-1	TGTGCCAGCACAACGAACACTGAAGCTTTCTTT	CASTTNTEAFF
many	TRBV27	NA	TRBJ2-1	TGTGCCAGCAGCCCCACTCCTCGGGGGACGAGACTATACAATGAGCAGTTCTTC	CASSPTPRGTRLYNEQFF
many	TRBV3-1	NA	TRBJ1-1	TGTGCCAGCAGCCAAGGGAGCAGTTTACCTGAAGCTTTCTTT	CASSQGSSLPEAFF
few	TRBV27	TRBD1	TRBJ2-7	TGTGCCAGCAGTTTATCGTGGGACAGGGCCTTTTCCTACGAGCAGTACTTC	CASSLSWDRAFSYEQYF
few	TRBV9	NA	TRBJ2-1	TGTGCCAGCAGCGTAGACTACAATGAGCAGTTCTTC	CASSVDYNEQFF
few	TRBV7-9	NA	TRBJ2-5	TGTGCCAGCAGCACGGGTCCCGAAGAGACCCAGTACTTC	CASSTGPEETQYF
few	TRBV5-1	NA	TRBJ2-2	TGCGCCAGCAGCCCCAGGAGGGGGCCGTACACCGGGGAGCTGTTTTTT	CASSPRRGPYTGELFF
many	TRBV7-2	NA	TRBJ2-5	TGTGCCAGCAGCATCCAGGGTGGAGAGACCCAGTACTTC	CASSIQGGETQYF
NA	TRBV14	NA	TRBJ1-1	TGTGCCAGCAGCCAAGCCGTCGGAGGGAAGAGGACTGAAGCTTTCTTT	CASSQAVGGKRTEAFF
NA	TRBV30	NA	TRBJ2-1	TGTGCCTGGAGGCCCCCCACCAATGAGCAGTTCTTC	CAWRPPTNEQFF
NA	TRBV20-1	NA	TRBJ1-2	TGCAGTGCTAGAGATCAACTGGACCCCTATGGCTACACCTTC	CSARDQLDPYGYTF
NA	TRBV28	NA	TRBJ1-5	TGTGCCACCTTCTTCTACCGGCCCGACAATCAGCCCCAGCATTTT	CATFFYRPDNQPQHF
many	TRBV28	TRBD1	TRBJ2-7	TGTGCCAGCAGTCTGCCGGGACAGGGGCGCTCAGGGGGCGAGCAGTACTTC	CASSLPGQGRSGGEQYF
few	TRBV7-2	NA	TRBJ2-1	TGTGCCAGCAGCTACGGGACTTTGGATGAGCAGTTCTTC	CASSYGTLDEQFF
few	TRBV7-9	NA	TRBJ2-6	TGTGCCAGCAGATCGGGGCAGGGGCCTGGGGCCAACGTCCTGACTTTC	CASRSGQGPGANVLTF
NA	TRBV3-1	NA	TRBJ2-7	TGTGCCAGCAGCCAAGTAGCGGCCCAGCGGATCGAGCAGTACTTC	CASSQVAAQRIEQYF
many	TRBV10-3	NA	TRBJ1-1	TGTGCCAGCGCCGGTAGGCAGAACACTGAAGCTTTCTTT	CASAGRQNTEAFF
NA	TRBV27	TRBD1	TRBJ2-7	TGTGCCAGCGCCGAGACAGGGGGAGTATCCTACGAGCAGTACTTC	CASAETGGVSYEQYF